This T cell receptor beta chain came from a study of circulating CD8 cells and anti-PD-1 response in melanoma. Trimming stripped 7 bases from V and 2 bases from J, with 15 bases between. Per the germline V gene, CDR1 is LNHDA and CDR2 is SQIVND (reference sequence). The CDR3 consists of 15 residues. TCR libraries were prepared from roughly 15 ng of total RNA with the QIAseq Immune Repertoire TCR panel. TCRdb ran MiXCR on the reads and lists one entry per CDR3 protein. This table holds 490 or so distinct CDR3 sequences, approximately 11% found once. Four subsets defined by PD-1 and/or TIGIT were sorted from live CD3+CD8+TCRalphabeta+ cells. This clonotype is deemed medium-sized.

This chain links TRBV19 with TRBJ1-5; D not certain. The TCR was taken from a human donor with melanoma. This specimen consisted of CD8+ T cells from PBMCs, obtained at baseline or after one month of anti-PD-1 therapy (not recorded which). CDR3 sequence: CASTGVPGGNQPQHF. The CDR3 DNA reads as TGTGCCAGTACCGGGGTCCCGGGCGGCAATCAGCCCCAGCATTTT.